The 32 T cell receptor beta chains listed next were all sequenced from one sample in a study of identical twins. TCRdb reprocessed the 5' RACE reads via MiXCR and lists one record per CDR3 protein. The sample records fewer than 250,000 distinct CDR3 sequences, 15% to 20% being singletons. This sample was shared with a second study, whose subject was T cells expressing NK-cell markers.

Sequencing was performed on CD8+ T cells sorted from blood. The receptors originated from a woman under 30 in good health.

This chain links TRBV12-3 or TRBV12-4 with TRBJ1-2, with D tentatively TRBD1 (5 bases). The V gene lost 3 bases and the J gene lost 8 bases, with 10 bases spanning the gap. The CDR3 spans 12 residues. The CDR3 loop is CASSFAGGGYTF. Here the CDR3 DNA reads TGTGCCAGCAGTTTCGCGGGGGGAGGCTACACCTTC.

To note about this clonotype: One junction end disagrees with the germline gene, perhaps due to a read error. The chain uses TRBV9 and TRBJ2-7; 7 bases map to TRBD1. The CDR3 contains 14 residues. CDR1 and CDR2 (germline): SGDLS, YYNGEE. The CDR3 DNA reads as TGTGCCAGCAGCGTAGGGGACAGCTCCTACAAGCAGTACTTC. Translated, it gives CASSVGDSSYKQYF.

The chain combines TRBV9 with TRBJ2-5; tentative D call: TRBD1 (6 bases). V shed 4 bases and J shed 5 bases, with 15 bases lying between them. The CDR3 is 14 residues long. Looked up from germline, CDR1 is SGDLS and CDR2 is YYNGEE. CDR3 residues: CASSFKQGGETQYF. CDR3 sequence (DNA): TGTGCCAGCAGCTTTAAACAGGGTGGGGAGACCCAGTACTTC. The full variable domain, rest sourced from reference TRBV9 and TRBJ2-5, is DSGVTQTPKHLITATGQRVTLRCSPRSGDLSVYWYQQSLDQGLQFLIQYYNGEERAKGNILERFSAQQFPDLHSELNLSSLELGDSALYFCASSFKQGGETQYFGPGTRLLVL.

The CDR3 DNA reads TGTGCCAGCAGCTTAAGGTCAAGTGGCGGATTTACAGATACGCAGTATTTT. Its protein is CASSLRSSGGFTDTQYF. This sequence joins TRBV7-9 and TRBJ2-3, with unresolved D. Germline V CDR1 and CDR2: SEHNR, FQNEAQ (reference sequence). The V end lost 2 bases, the J end lost 3 bases, and 18 bases lay between the germline ends. The CDR3 is 17 amino acids. Filled out from reference TRBV7-9 and TRBJ2-3, the complete variable domain reads DTGVSQNPRHKITKRGQNVTFRCDPISEHNRLYWYRQTLGQGPEFLTYFQNEAQLEKSRLLSDRFSAERPKGSFSTLEIQRTEQGDSAMYLCASSLRSSGGFTDTQYFGPGTRLTVL.

V gene TRBV5-1 combines with J gene TRBJ2-7, with 11 bases identical to TRBD2. The V segment lost 4 bases and the J segment 2 bases; nucleotides outside the gene matches: 2. Germline values: CDR1 SGHRS, CDR2 YFSETQ. CDR3 length equals 14 residues. The CDR3 loop reads CASSTTSGTYEQYF. The CDR3 coding sequence is TGCGCCAGCAGCACGACTAGCGGGACCTACGAGCAGTACTTC.

This clonotype has only a few counts. The chain joins TRBV7-9 to TRBJ2-1; TRBD2 aligns across 7 bases. CDR3 length equals 17 residues. The V gene end was trimmed by 4 bases and the J gene end by 9 bases; junction bases not matched to a gene: 18. Per the germline V gene, CDR1 is SEHNR and CDR2 is FQNEAQ (reference sequence). The CDR3 sequence: CASSSRISGPPAAEQFF. CDR3 DNA: TGTGCCAGCAGCTCAAGGATTAGCGGGCCACCTGCTGCTGAGCAGTTCTTC.

The DNA for the CDR3 is TGTGCCAGCAGCGTAGCTAGCGGGGGGGCGATAAGGACAGATACGCAGTATTTT. Its protein product is CASSVASGGAIRTDTQYF. The genes are TRBV9 and TRBJ2-3, with 12 bases lining up with TRBD2. Trimming cost V 0 bases and J 3 bases; bases outside gene matches: 8. Germline-derived CDR1 and CDR2 are SGDLS and YYNGEE. The CDR3 sequence is 18 residues long. The entire variable domain, with the rest obtained from reference TRBV9 and TRBJ2-3, is as follows: DSGVTQTPKHLITATGQRVTLRCSPRSGDLSVYWYQQSLDQGLQFLIQYYNGEERAKGNILERFSAQQFPDLHSELNLSSLELGDSALYFCASSVASGGAIRTDTQYFGPGTRLTVL.

This clonotype was observed many times. The CDR3 region has the DNA TGTGCCAGCAGTTTCCCCGGTCAGCCCCAGCATTTT. Protein product: CASSFPGQPQHF. The rearrangement links TRBV27 to TRBJ1-5; unclear D gene. The CDR3 runs to 12 residues. Germline loops: CDR1 MNHEY, CDR2 SMNVEV (reference sequence). Trimming took off 3 bases at V and 6 bases at J, with 6 bases between the two ends.

The table lists this clonotype with many counts. The genes are TRBV7-8 and TRBJ2-1; 8 positions agree with TRBD2. With 1 base clipped from V and 9 bases from J, the junction kept 5 bases outside the gene matches. The germline V gene encodes CDR1 SGHVS and CDR2 FQNEAQ. CDR3 length: 14 amino acids. CDR3 DNA sequence: TGTGCCAGCAGCTTAGTGGGCACTAGCGGTGAGCAGTTCTTC. It translates to CASSLVGTSGEQFF. Supplemented by reference TRBV7-8 and TRBJ2-1, the full variable domain reads GAGVSQSPRYKVAKRGQDVALRCDPISGHVSLFWYQQALGQGPEFLTYFQNEAQLDKSGLPSDRFFAERPEGSVSTLKIQRTQQEDSAVYLCASSLVGTSGEQFFGPGTRLTVL.

The chain is built from TRBV9 and TRBJ2-3, with D possibly TRBD1 on 6 matching bases. Trimming stripped 3 bases from V and 1 base from J, with 12 bases between. The CDR3 runs to 15 residues. Looked up from germline, CDR1 is SGDLS and CDR2 is YYNGEE. DNA for the CDR3: TGTGCCAGCAGCGAGGGGCAGGGGCGCACAGATACGCAGTATTTT. Its protein is CASSEGQGRTDTQYF.

This clonotype was counted only a few times. The gene calls are TRBV27 and TRBJ2-7; perhaps TRBD2 as D (7 bases). Trimming left V 0 bases short and J 6 bases short, with 9 bases between. The germline CDR1 and CDR2 sequences are MNHEY and SMNVEV (reference sequence). The CDR3 sequence is 13 residues long. CDR3 DNA: TGTGCCAGCAGTTTATCGGGGGGGCTCGAGCAGTACTTC. Its translation: CASSLSGGLEQYF.

In its sample, this clonotype was seen a few times. The chain employs TRBV7-8 and TRBJ2-3; 8 bases align to TRBD1. Trimming removed 5 bases from V and 1 base from J; junction bases left unmatched: 5. This CDR3 spans 15 amino acids. Germline CDR1 and CDR2: SGHVS and FQNEAQ. The CDR3 DNA follows: TGTGCCAGCAGCAACGACAGGGGAGGCACAGATACGCAGTATTTT. This codes for CASSNDRGGTDTQYF.

The chain uses TRBV19 and TRBJ2-3, with 12 bases identical to TRBD2. This CDR3 comprises 16 residues. Unmatched junction bases numbered 8, after V lost 5 bases and J lost 5 bases. Germline-derived CDR1 and CDR2 are LNHDA and SQIVND (reference sequence). The CDR3: CASSSRTSGIVDTQYF. CDR3 nucleotides: TGTGCCAGTAGTTCCCGGACTAGCGGGATTGTAGATACGCAGTATTTT.

The genes are TRBV7-9 and TRBJ2-5, with 8 nucleotides matching TRBD2. Germline loops: CDR1 SEHNR, CDR2 FQNEAQ (reference sequence). V gave up 3 bases and J gave up 5 bases; unmatched junction bases: 5. The CDR3 runs 14 residues. The CDR3 region has the DNA TGTGCCAGCAGCTTCCCAGCGGGGGATGAGACCCAGTACTTC. This codes for CASSFPAGDETQYF.

The chain carries TRBV11-2 and TRBJ2-5; tentatively, D is TRBD1 (6 bases). The CDR3 is 11 residues long. Germline-derived CDR1 and CDR2 are SGHAT and FQNNGV. Trimming stripped 11 bases from V and 2 bases from J, with 9 bases between. The CDR3 coding sequence is TGTGCCGACAGGAAGCAAGAGACCCAGTACTTC. This sequence encodes CADRKQETQYF.

This clonotype was found a few times. The chain couples TRBV20-1 to TRBJ2-7; unclear D gene. The V gene lost 0 bases and the J gene lost 3 bases, with 15 bases spanning the gap. Germline V CDR1 and CDR2: DFQATT, SNEGSKA (reference sequence). CDR3 length: 15 amino acids. The DNA for the CDR3 is TGCAGTGCTAGAGAAAAGACGGGCCCACGCTACGAGCAGTACTTC. This codes for CSAREKTGPRYEQYF.

The rearrangement joins TRBV7-9 to TRBJ2-2, with 7 bases identical to TRBD1. The trim removed 3 bases at V and 6 bases at J, leaving 1 base unmatched. The CDR3 loop spans 13 amino acids. Germline V CDR1 and CDR2: SEHNR, FQNEAQ (reference sequence). The CDR3, as DNA: TGTGCCAGCAGCTTCGGACAGGCCGGGGAGCTGTTTTTT. Residues: CASSFGQAGELFF.

V and J are TRBV4-3 and TRBJ2-5, with D perhaps TRBD1 (6 bases). Germline lookup yields CDR1 LGHNA and CDR2 YSLEER. Trimming pared 4 bases from V and 4 bases from J, leaving 13 bases between. CDR3 size: 14 residues. Here the CDR3 DNA reads TGCGCCAGCAGCCCGACGCAGGGGCCAGAGACCCAGTACTTC. Amino acid sequence: CASSPTQGPETQYF.

This clonotype was observed many times. The chain carries TRBV9 and TRBJ2-1; unclear D gene. Germline loops: CDR1 SGDLS, CDR2 YYNGEE. The V end lost 3 bases, the J end lost 9 bases, and 4 bases lay between the germline ends. This CDR3 contains 10 residues. The CDR3 nucleotides read TGTGCCAGCAGCGGGGGTGAGCAGTTCTTC. This encodes CASSGGEQFF. The full variable domain, its missing parts supplied by reference TRBV9 and TRBJ2-1, is DSGVTQTPKHLITATGQRVTLRCSPRSGDLSVYWYQQSLDQGLQFLIQYYNGEERAKGNILERFSAQQFPDLHSELNLSSLELGDSALYFCASSGGEQFFGPGTRLTVL.

This clonotype was recorded a few times. The chain couples TRBV6-5 to TRBJ2-6; tentative D call: TRBD2 (5 bases). The CDR3 covers 18 residues. The germline V gene has CDR1 MNHEY and CDR2 SVGAGI. V lost 0 bases and J 4 bases, leaving 16 bases between the germline ends. As DNA, the CDR3 is TGTGCCAGCAGTTACTCAGGGAGACAAATCCCCGGGGCCAACGTCCTGACTTTC. This sequence encodes CASSYSGRQIPGANVLTF.

The chain links TRBV10-3 to TRBJ2-7, with D perhaps matching TRBD1 or TRBD2 (5 bases each). The CDR3 is 13 amino acids. V gave up 4 bases and J gave up 7 bases, with 14 bases separating them. Per germline, CDR1 ENHRY and CDR2 SYGVKD. The CDR3 DNA is TGTGCCATCAGTGTAGTCCCGGGGCAAGAGCAGTACTTC. Translated, it gives CAISVVPGQEQYF.

In nucleotides, the CDR3 is TGCAGCGTTGACAGGGGGCGCGGAGTGAACACTGAAGCTTTCTTT. Its translation: CSVDRGRGVNTEAFF. This rearrangement joins TRBV29-1 to TRBJ1-1, with 8 bases that match TRBD1. CDR3 size: 15 residues. V was clipped by 3 bases and J by 0 bases; unmatched bases: 6. Looked up from germline, CDR1 is SQVTM and CDR2 is ANQGSEA.

The chain carries TRBV5-8 and TRBJ2-2; D perhaps matches TRBD2 (7 bases). The CDR3 runs 16 residues. Trimming took off 1 base at V and 1 base at J, with 11 bases between the two ends. Germline assignment: CDR1 SGHTS and CDR2 YDEGEE. The DNA for the CDR3 is TGTGCCAGCAGCTTGTGGGAGGGGGTGAACACCGGGGAGCTGTTTTTT. Its translation is CASSLWEGVNTGELFF.

This clonotype turned up a few times. V gene TRBV4-3 combines with J gene TRBJ1-2; no clear D gene. There are 15 residues in the CDR3. V was pared by 2 bases and J by 0 bases, with 10 bases between. CDR1 and CDR2 (germline): LGHNA, YSLEER. CDR3 sequence reads: CASSQQNLANYGYTF. In DNA, the CDR3 is TGCGCCAGCAGCCAACAGAATTTAGCTAACTATGGCTACACCTTC.

The chain links TRBV7-9 to TRBJ1-1; D is unresolved. The CDR3 spans 11 residues. The ends were cut back, 3 bases at V and 11 bases at J, with 10 bases in the middle. Germline V gene lookup returns CDR1 SEHNR and CDR2 FQNEAQ (reference sequence). The CDR3 sequence is CASSLTARAFF. The CDR3, as DNA: TGTGCCAGCAGCTTGACTGCGCGGGCTTTCTTT.

Only a few counts were recorded for this clonotype. The chain is built from TRBV7-3 and TRBJ2-2; D ambiguous. The ends were cut back, 5 bases at V and 4 bases at J, with 11 bases in the middle. Germline lookup yields CDR1 SGHTA and CDR2 FQGTGA. The CDR3 sequence is 14 residues long. CDR3 region: CASSPRSTTGELFF. CDR3 nucleotide sequence: TGTGCCAGCAGCCCTCGTTCCACCACCGGGGAGCTGTTTTTT.

J is TRBJ2-7 and V is TRBV7-9; D possibly corresponds to TRBD1 (6 bases). Germline V lookup: CDR1 SEHNR, CDR2 FQNEAQ (reference sequence). Trimming stripped 4 bases from V and 3 bases from J, with 13 bases between. This CDR3 has 14 amino acids. Here the CDR3 DNA reads TGTGCCAGCAGCTCACTCCAGGGGAACTACGAGCAGTACTTC. This codes for CASSSLQGNYEQYF.

This clonotype was seen a few times. The chain couples TRBV14 to TRBJ2-3, with TRBD1 matching 9 bases. V shed 4 bases, J shed 5 bases, and the junction held 7 bases outside the gene matches. The CDR3 covers 15 residues. Germline CDR1 reads SGHDN; CDR2 reads FVKESK. CDR3: CASSRGQGYIDTQYF. The CDR3 coding sequence is TGTGCCAGCAGCCGGGGACAGGGTTACATAGATACGCAGTATTTT.

This clonotype was picked up a small number of times. The rearrangement uses TRBV6-1 and TRBJ2-1, with D maybe TRBD1 (5 bases). This CDR3 spans 14 amino acids. Looked up from germline, CDR1 is MNHNS and CDR2 is SASEGT. Trimming removed 6 bases at V and 4 bases at J, with 13 bases between. The CDR3 protein is CASSSTRQYNEQFF. DNA for the CDR3: TGTGCCAGCAGCTCGACACGACAGTACAATGAGCAGTTCTTC.

This clonotype was observed a handful of times. The rearrangement links TRBV7-9 to TRBJ2-2, with 7 bases lining up with TRBD2. Germline V gives CDR1 SEHNR, CDR2 FQNEAQ (reference sequence). J was trimmed by 1 base and V by 5 bases; bases with no gene match: 7. The CDR3 extends over 16 amino acids. CDR3 region: CASSTPAGENTGELFF. In DNA, the CDR3 is TGTGCCAGCAGCACTCCTGCGGGAGAGAACACCGGGGAGCTGTTTTTT.

This clonotype has a handful of counts. The chain joins TRBV7-2 to TRBJ2-1, with TRBD1 as a possible D gene (7 bases). CDR1 is SGHTA and CDR2 is FQGNSA in the germline V gene. CDR3 length: 15 amino acids. V dropped 5 bases and J dropped 7 bases, with 18 bases sitting between them. The CDR3 bases are TGTGCCAGCAGCAACCCGACAGGGACTCAAAATGAGCAGTTCTTC. Translating gives CASSNPTGTQNEQFF. Using reference TRBV7-2 and TRBJ2-1 for the parts outside the CDR3, the full variable domain is GAGVSQSPSNKVTEKGKDVELRCDPISGHTALYWYRQSLGQGLEFLIYFQGNSAPDKSGLPSDRFSAERTGGSVSTLTIQRTQQEDSAVYLCASSNPTGTQNEQFFGPGTRLTVL.

V and J are TRBV23-1 and TRBJ2-7, with TRBD2 matching over 9 bases. TRBV23-1 is known as an ORF, though its function is uncertain. Trimming removed 6 bases from V and 3 bases from J; junction bases left unmatched: 6. The CDR3 runs 14 residues. CDR3 region: CASRGGRANYEQYF. CDR3 coding DNA: TGCGCCAGCAGGGGCGGGAGGGCCAACTACGAGCAGTACTTC.